Listed here are 32 T cell receptor beta chains from one sample, sequenced in a study of human thymus T cells. Obtained as resections during corrective heart surgery, the thymus tissue was then studied. The table came from immunoSEQ multiplex PCR; TCRdb's copy has only in-frame clones and leaves some out. This sample has tens of thousands of clones, with 90% to 98% found just once. The sample taken for sequencing was thymus tissue. These receptor sequences come from a boy in the first two years of life with a congenital heart defect but otherwise immunologically healthy.

The rearrangement uses TRBV5-1 and TRBJ2-2; TRBD2 is a possible D gene (5 bases). The length of the CDR3 is 16 residues. CDR1 and CDR2 (germline): SGHRS, YFSETQ. The V and J ends lost 3 bases and 7 bases respectively, with 19 bases between them. The CDR3 coding sequence is TGCGCCAGCAGCTCCCCTAGCTTTTTAGGGTTCGGGGAGCTGTTTTTT. It encodes CASSSPSFLGFGELFF.

The chain combines TRBV28 with TRBJ2-1, with D perhaps matching TRBD1 (6 bases). The CDR3 has 16 residues. CDR1 and CDR2 from the germline V gene are MDHEN and SYDVKM. Trimming took 4 bases from V and 4 from J, leaving 17 bases between them. The CDR3 reads CASSSLKGTTYNEQFF. In DNA form, the CDR3 reads TGTGCCAGCAGTTCCCTAAAAGGGACAACTTACAATGAGCAGTTCTTC.

The gene calls are TRBV19 and TRBJ1-1; 7 bases match TRBD1. Looked up from germline, CDR1 is LNHDA and CDR2 is SQIVND (reference sequence). There are 16 residues in the CDR3. After removal of 6 bases from V and 3 bases from J, the junction contained 13 bases not matched to a gene. CDR3 DNA sequence: TGTGCCAGTAGGATTAAGACGACAGGGACTGACACTGAAGCTTTCTTT. It is translated as CASRIKTTGTDTEAFF.

The gene calls are TRBV14 and TRBJ1-2, with 7 bases identical to TRBD1. After removal of 5 bases from V and 2 bases from J, the junction contained 2 bases not matched to a gene. This CDR3 has 13 residues. Germline V gene lookup returns CDR1 SGHDN and CDR2 FVKESK. The CDR3 DNA is TGTGCCAGCAGCACGGGACAGAACTATGGCTACACCTTC. Its protein is CASSTGQNYGYTF.

The chain is built from TRBV5-6 and TRBJ1-5; possibly TRBD1 for D (6 bases). The CDR3 spans 12 residues. The V gene's germline CDR1 is SGHDT and CDR2 YYEEEE. V was trimmed by 4 bases and J by 6 bases, leaving 8 bases between them. The CDR3 DNA reads TGTGCCAGCAGCACCAGGGGTCAGCCCCAGCATTTT. This encodes CASSTRGQPQHF.

The chain combines TRBV11-2 with TRBJ2-3; the D is unclear. Germline V lookup: CDR1 SGHAT, CDR2 FQNNGV. The V end lost 0 bases, the J end lost 0 bases, and 4 bases lay between the germline ends. The CDR3 totals 14 residues. In DNA, the CDR3 is TGTGCCAGCAGCTTAGAGGACAGCACAGATACGCAGTATTTT. Residues: CASSLEDSTDTQYF.

The sample holds one count of this clone. The chain joins TRBV7-3 to TRBJ2-3, with D maybe TRBD2 (5 bases). Germline CDR1 is SGHTA and CDR2 is FQGTGA. Trimming removed 4 bases from V and 1 base from J, with 12 bases in between. The CDR3 consists of 15 residues. The CDR3 sequence is CASSSRGEGTDTQYF. The CDR3 nucleotides read TGTGCCAGCAGCTCTCGGGGAGAGGGCACAGATACGCAGTATTTT.

The chain joins TRBV15 to TRBJ2-6, with TRBD1 identical over 9 bases. CDR1 and CDR2 from the germline V gene are LNHNV and YYDKDF (reference sequence). This CDR3 spans 18 amino acids. V shed 0 bases, J shed 1 base, and the junction held 4 bases outside the gene matches. Here the CDR3 DNA reads TGTGCCACCAGCAGAGATCAGGACAGGGGTTCTGGGGCCAACGTCCTGACTTTC. The encoded protein is CATSRDQDRGSGANVLTF.

The chain links TRBV7-2 to TRBJ1-6; TRBD1 matches 9 bases. The CDR3 contains 20 residues. The germline CDR1 and CDR2 sequences are SGHTA and FQGNSA. V trimming: 0 bases; J trimming: 1 base; junction bases outside the gene matches: 10. The CDR3 spells CASSLAARGTGTSYNSPLHF. The CDR3 DNA sequence: TGTGCCAGCAGCTTAGCCGCGCGGGGGACAGGGACTTCCTATAATTCACCCCTCCACTTT.

The genes are TRBV6-1 and TRBJ2-2; the D gene is possibly TRBD2 (7 bases). The germline CDR1 and CDR2 sequences are MNHNS and SASEGT. Deletions cut 0 bases from V and 6 bases from J, with 20 bases between. The CDR3 has 18 amino acids. The CDR3 loop reads CASSEALLTGRGSGELFF. The CDR3 region has the DNA TGTGCCAGCAGTGAAGCGCTTCTAACAGGGAGGGGGTCCGGGGAGCTGTTTTTT.

V usage is TRBV15 and J usage is TRBJ1-5; 8 nucleotides match TRBD1. The V gene's germline CDR1 is LNHNV and CDR2 YYDKDF (reference sequence). V shed 2 bases, J shed 4 bases, and the junction held 4 bases outside the gene matches. This CDR3 spans 15 amino acids. CDR3 nucleotide sequence: TGTGCCACCAGCAGATCCGACAGGGGTAATCAGCCCCAGCATTTT. It translates to CATSRSDRGNQPQHF.

This chain uses TRBV2 with TRBJ2-1; no firm D call. The ends were cut back, 6 bases at V and 8 bases at J, with 5 bases in the middle. Per germline, CDR1 SNHLY and CDR2 FYNNEI. CDR3 length: 10 amino acids. The CDR3 reads CASRGDEQFF. The DNA of the CDR3 is TGTGCCAGCAGAGGAGATGAGCAGTTCTTC.

The V and J genes are TRBV2 and TRBJ1-1; 8 bases align to TRBD1. The CDR3 consists of 14 residues. The ends lost 4 bases at V and 7 bases at J; junction bases unmatched: 8. Germline lookup yields CDR1 SNHLY and CDR2 FYNNEI. This CDR3 is CASSGRTGFGEAFF. Written as DNA, the CDR3 is TGTGCCAGCAGTGGGCGGACAGGGTTTGGTGAAGCTTTCTTT.

This chain links TRBV27 with TRBJ2-7, with D maybe TRBD1 (6 bases). With 2 bases removed from V and 2 bases from J, the gap between germline ends came to 22 bases. CDR1 MNHEY and CDR2 SMNVEV come from the germline V gene (reference sequence). The CDR3 is made up of 18 amino acids. CDR3 bases: TGTGCCAGCAGTTTACGCCCCTACAGGGACCCCCATACCTACGAGCAGTACTTC. It codes for CASSLRPYRDPHTYEQYF.

This clone came up once. The chain combines TRBV4-2 with TRBJ2-2, with a tentative D call TRBD2 (5 bases). Germline V gene sequence: CDR1 LGHNA, CDR2 YNFKEQ. Trimming cost V 4 bases and J 6 bases, with 15 bases left between them. CDR3 length: 15 residues. CDR3 loop: CASSPRTPHAGELFF. The CDR3, as DNA: TGTGCCAGCAGCCCGCGGACTCCTCATGCCGGGGAGCTGTTTTTT.

The chain is built from TRBV5-4 and TRBJ2-4, with D hard to call. In germline, CDR1 is SGHNT, CDR2 YYREEE (reference sequence). Trimming left V 2 bases short and J 5 bases short, with 20 bases between. This CDR3 has 17 residues. CDR3 sequence (DNA): TGTGCCAGCAGCTTTGATATGGGGTCCGATGGGGAAAACATTCAGTACTTC. It is translated as CASSFDMGSDGENIQYF.

The chain recombines TRBV9 with TRBJ1-1; D is possibly TRBD1 (5 bases). The germline gives CDR1 SGDLS, CDR2 YYNGEE. V lost 3 bases and J lost 1, with 13 bases in between. This CDR3 is built from 15 residues. CDR3 sequence: CASSGPGTANTEAFF. The CDR3 DNA sequence: TGTGCCAGCAGCGGTCCCGGGACGGCGAACACTGAAGCTTTCTTT. Supplemented by reference TRBV9 and TRBJ1-1, the full variable domain reads DSGVTQTPKHLITATGQRVTLRCSPRSGDLSVYWYQQSLDQGLQFLIQYYNGEERAKGNILERFSAQQFPDLHSELNLSSLELGDSALYFCASSGPGTANTEAFFGQGTRLTVV.

The chain uses TRBV19 and TRBJ1-4; D perhaps matches TRBD1 (5 bases). This CDR3 has 17 residues. The ends were cut back, 7 bases at V and 7 bases at J, with 25 bases in the middle. The germline V gene encodes CDR1 LNHDA and CDR2 SQIVND (reference sequence). CDR3 coding DNA: TGTGCCAGTACCATAAAGAGCGCGGGGGGAGCGAGTGAAAAACTGTTTTTT. The encoded protein is CASTIKSAGGASEKLFF.

The chain uses TRBV7-9 and TRBJ2-1; 9 bases match TRBD1. V shed 6 bases and J 8 bases; nucleotides not matched to a gene: 5. The CDR3 runs 13 residues. Germline V CDR1 and CDR2: SEHNR, FQNEAQ (reference sequence). CDR3 sequence reads: CASSRDREHEQFF. Written as DNA, the CDR3 is TGTGCCAGCAGTCGGGACAGGGAGCATGAGCAGTTCTTC.

This clone was seen once. This sequence joins TRBV5-5 and TRBJ2-1; D might be TRBD2 (6 bases). Trimming left V 4 bases short and J 6 bases short, with 20 bases between. Looked up from germline, CDR1 is SGHKS and CDR2 is YYEKEE (reference sequence). There are 16 residues in the CDR3. CDR3 amino acids: CASSAGPSLNRNEQFF. CDR3 DNA sequence: TGTGCCAGCAGCGCGGGACCTAGCTTGAACCGCAATGAGCAGTTCTTC.

This chain joins TRBV12-5 and TRBJ1-4; tentatively, D is TRBD1 (5 bases). Trimming took 2 bases from V and 7 from J, leaving 8 bases between them. The CDR3 totals 13 residues. Germline V gene sequence: CDR1 LGHNT, CDR2 FRNRAP. The DNA for the CDR3 is TGTGCTAGTGGTTTGAGGGGTGCTGAAAAACTGTTTTTT. It translates to CASGLRGAEKLFF.

The DNA for the CDR3 is TGTGCCAGTAGTCGCTTTCAAGGACAGGGAGGGAAACTGTTTTTT. Protein sequence: CASSRFQGQGGKLFF. The chain carries TRBV19 and TRBJ1-4; 8 positions agree with TRBD1. Looked up from germline, CDR1 is LNHDA and CDR2 is SQIVND (reference sequence). With 5 bases clipped from V and 11 bases from J, the junction kept 13 bases outside the gene matches. This CDR3 is built from 15 residues.

This chain connects TRBV6-5 to TRBJ1-1; D is ambiguous. Germline CDR1 reads MNHEY; CDR2 reads SVGAGI. The CDR3 length is 16 residues. Trimming shortened V by 2 bases and J by 4 bases, and 17 bases separated the two germline ends. CDR3 nucleotide sequence: TGTGCCAGCAGTTACCAACGCGGCCGTTGGAGCACTGAAGCTTTCTTT. It translates to CASSYQRGRWSTEAFF.

The chain uses TRBV2 and TRBJ2-7; 8 bases are a match to TRBD1. CDR3 size: 14 residues. Germline-derived CDR1 and CDR2 are SNHLY and FYNNEI. V lost 4 bases to trimming and J lost 3 bases; unmatched junction nucleotides: 5. CDR3: CASSGQGPLYEQYF. The CDR3 coding sequence is TGTGCCAGCAGTGGACAGGGGCCCCTCTACGAGCAGTACTTC.

The J gene is TRBJ1-1, the V gene TRBV19, with D hard to call. Germline CDR1 and CDR2: LNHDA and SQIVND (reference sequence). Between the trimmed V and J ends, which lost 7 bases and 5 bases, there was a span of 8 bases. The CDR3 has 11 amino acids. CDR3 protein: CASIRWTEAFF. CDR3 bases: TGTGCCAGTATACGTTGGACTGAAGCTTTCTTT.

The genes are TRBV5-1 and TRBJ2-7; 11 positions agree with TRBD2. V gave up 3 bases and J gave up 0 bases; unmatched junction bases: 14. Germline CDR1 is SGHRS and CDR2 is YFSETQ. The CDR3 contains 19 residues. The CDR3 region has the DNA TGCGCCAGCAGCTCGACCGGGACTAGCGGTCCTCCACGCTCCTACGAGCAGTACTTC. Translation: CASSSTGTSGPPRSYEQYF.

The rearrangement links TRBV18 to TRBJ1-1, with TRBD1 as a possible D gene (6 bases). The V gene lost 3 bases and the J gene lost 5 bases, with 16 bases spanning the gap. CDR3 length equals 15 residues. Germline CDR1 is KGHSH and CDR2 is LQKENI. The CDR3 spells CASSPLQGWITEAFF. The CDR3 DNA follows: TGTGCCAGCTCACCCCTACAGGGTTGGATAACTGAAGCTTTCTTT.

This clone was recorded only once. V is TRBV6-5 and J is TRBJ1-1; 7 nucleotides line up with TRBD1. V lost 6 bases and J lost 11; bases outside the gene matches: 18. Germline CDR1 MNHEY, CDR2 SVGAGI. CDR3 size: 15 residues. CDR3 nucleotide sequence: TGTGCCAGCAGGCCCACTTTGGACAGGACGAAAAACGCTTTCTTT. Translating gives CASRPTLDRTKNAFF.

The rearrangement joins TRBV27 to TRBJ2-7; 7 nucleotides line up with TRBD1. Unmatched junction bases numbered 11, after V lost 6 bases and J lost 0 bases. The germline gives CDR1 MNHEY, CDR2 SMNVEV (reference sequence). The CDR3 extends over 16 amino acids. This chain's CDR3 is CASSPYRGRDSYEQYF. As DNA, the CDR3 is TGTGCCAGCAGCCCTTACAGGGGAAGAGACTCCTACGAGCAGTACTTC.

The count of this clone is one. The rearrangement links TRBV11-2 to TRBJ2-1, with 13 bases fitting TRBD2. CDR1 SGHAT and CDR2 FQNNGV come from the germline V gene. The CDR3 sequence is 16 residues long. The V and J ends lost 5 bases and 8 bases, in that order; junction bases with no gene match: 9. The CDR3, as DNA: TGTGCCAGCAGCCCCCGGACTAGCGGGAGTATGGATGAGCAGTTCTTC. Protein: CASSPRTSGSMDEQFF.

V usage is TRBV14 and J usage is TRBJ1-1; D perhaps matches TRBD1 (6 bases). Deletions cut 7 bases from V and 4 bases from J, with 16 bases between. The CDR3 covers 14 residues. CDR1 is SGHDN, CDR2 FVKESK, per germline. The CDR3 coding sequence is TGTGCCAGCACCCCAGGACAGTCTTTCACTGAAGCTTTCTTT. Protein sequence: CASTPGQSFTEAFF.

The genes are TRBV27 and TRBJ1-5; 8 nucleotides match TRBD1. J lost 5 bases, V lost 5 bases, and 8 bases had no gene match. The CDR3 sequence is 15 residues long. CDR1 is MNHEY, CDR2 SMNVEV, per germline (reference sequence). This CDR3 reads CASSPQGAGDQPQHF. Written as DNA, the CDR3 is TGTGCCAGCAGTCCGCAGGGGGCTGGGGATCAGCCCCAGCATTTT.